This TCR beta chain was identified during a study of post-analysis software for immune sequencing data. Background on the study: The patients showed relapsing-remitting, secondary progressive and progressive-relapsing multiple sclerosis courses.

TCR beta cDNA libraries had unique molecular identifiers. TCRdb re-derived calls from the PCR reads in MiXCR, one entry per CDR3 protein. The sample carries roughly 800,000 distinct CDR3 sequences, approximately 53% recorded once. Worth noting for this clonotype: What it recognizes is unknown.

Study-level results: Batch-mates among the samples co-clustered strongly by F measure. Among roughly 5 TRBV segments more frequent in patients than controls were TRBV5-6, TRBV5-1 and TRBV20-1. Those with multiple sclerosis, the patient group, showed significantly lower normalized Chao1 diversity than controls.

The ends were cut back, 8 bases at V and 1 base at J, with 13 bases in the middle. The CDR3 is made up of 14 amino acids. Per germline, CDR1 SEHNR and CDR2 FQNEAQ (reference sequence). Input material: blood. The chain couples TRBV7-9 to TRBJ2-3; D remains unclear. The origin of this receptor is a girl between 10 and 17 years old with multiple sclerosis. Written as DNA, the CDR3 is TGTGCCAGCTTGAAAGAAGGCCGCACAGATACGCAGTATTTT. Residues: CASLKEGRTDTQYF.